This T cell receptor (beta chain) came from a study of response to subunit inactivated influenza vaccine. Trimming removed 4 bases from V and 5 bases from J, with 11 bases in between. The CDR3 has 14 amino acids. The germline V gene has CDR1 SGHTA and CDR2 FQGNSA. Each CDR3 protein gets one entry after TCRdb re-called the RT-PCR reads with MiXCR. Of some 550,000 distinct CDR3 sequences in the sample, around a quarter were seen once. The same sample was also used in a study of T cells expressing NK-cell markers. That publication notes: TCR beta libraries carry UMIs added by 5'RACE template switching. The CD3+CD56-NKG2C+ fraction of four donors was likewise dominated by these clonotypes.

This chain uses TRBV7-2 with TRBJ2-2; D is unresolved. This receptor was taken from a man aged 50 to 59 who received an inactivated influenza vaccine. Sample: CD4+ T cells sorted from PBMCs, taken 11 to 12 days after vaccination. CDR3 residues: CASSSVGYTGELFF. The CDR3 DNA reads as TGTGCCAGCAGCTCTGTCGGGTATACCGGGGAGCTGTTTTTT.